These 26 T cell receptor beta chains originate from one sample sequenced in a study of T cell repertoires in cytomegalovirus infection. TCRdb reprocessed the reads with MiXCR, giving one entry per CDR3 protein. The sample lists 150,000 or so distinct CDR3 sequences; 17% were seen once. The sample consisted of CD8+ T cells from PBMCs. Source of these receptors: a human donor in good health (CMV status not recorded). Some clones in this sample may be carry-over from other donors' samples.

This clonotype was found a few times. The V gene is TRBV7-8, the J gene TRBJ1-4; 9 nucleotides line up with TRBD1. J lost 8 bases, V lost 5 bases, and 9 bases had no gene match. The CDR3 runs 15 residues. Germline-derived CDR1 and CDR2 are SGHVS and FQNEAQ. CDR3 in DNA: TGTGCCAGCAGCCACCCAGGGACAGGGTTCGAAAAACTGTTTTTT. Translating gives CASSHPGTGFEKLFF.

Only a few counts were recorded for this clonotype. The chain has TRBV28 and TRBJ2-1; tentatively, D is TRBD1 or TRBD2 (5 bases each). The CDR3 is 15 amino acids. The V gene lost 6 bases and the J gene lost 5 bases, with 17 bases spanning the gap. Germline V lookup: CDR1 MDHEN, CDR2 SYDVKM. As DNA, the CDR3 is TGTGCCAGCAGAAGTTGGTGGGGACCTCACAATGAGCAGTTCTTC. Translated: CASRSWWGPHNEQFF.

The genes are TRBV9 and TRBJ2-1; D is undetermined. The CDR3 consists of 14 residues. Looked up from germline, CDR1 is SGDLS and CDR2 is YYNGEE. Trimming stripped 0 bases from V and 3 bases from J, with 7 bases between. CDR3 DNA: TGTGCCAGCAGCGTAGGGGTAGGCTACAATGAGCAGTTCTTC. Its translation is CASSVGVGYNEQFF.

The genes are TRBV5-6 and TRBJ2-7, with D tentatively TRBD1 (5 bases). This CDR3 contains 14 residues. Germline CDR1 and CDR2: SGHDT and YYEEEE. Between the trimmed V and J ends, which lost 4 bases and 5 bases, there was a span of 16 bases. DNA for the CDR3: TGTGCCAGCAGCCCGGCAGGGAATTACCACGAGCAGTACTTC. This translates into CASSPAGNYHEQYF. The variable domain in full, completed from reference TRBV5-6 and TRBJ2-7, reads DAGVTQSPTHLIKTRGQQVTLRCSPKSGHDTVSWYQQALGQGPQFIFQYYEEEERQRGNFPDRFSGHQFPNYSSELNVNALLLGDSALYLCASSPAGNYHEQYFGPGTRLTVT.

This clonotype occurred a few times. The rearrangement joins TRBV10-3 to TRBJ2-1, with 8 nucleotides matching TRBD2. Losses at the gene ends were 6 bases for V and 6 bases for J; bases not matched to a gene: 7. The CDR3 sequence is 14 residues long. The V gene's germline CDR1 is ENHRY and CDR2 SYGVKD. For the CDR3, the DNA is TGTGCCATCAGCGACGGGGGGGCAGGCAATGAGCAGTTCTTC. Translation: CAISDGGAGNEQFF.

The chain carries TRBV11-2 and TRBJ2-7, with 7 bases identical to TRBD1. CDR3 length: 14 amino acids. V shed 5 bases, J shed 4 bases, and the junction held 8 bases outside the gene matches. Germline assignment: CDR1 SGHAT and CDR2 FQNNGV. CDR3 coding DNA: TGTGCCAGCAGCGAACGGACAGGAAAATACGAGCAGTACTTC. This codes for CASSERTGKYEQYF.

There are a few counts of this clonotype. The chain joins TRBV7-2 to TRBJ1-5; D ambiguous. Germline V lookup: CDR1 SGHTA, CDR2 FQGNSA. Trimming took off 0 bases at V and 6 bases at J, with 21 bases between the two ends. The CDR3 length is 18 residues. As DNA, the CDR3 is TGTGCCAGCAGCTTAGCCCCACTCCCCACGTCGGGTTTTCAGCCCCAGCATTTT. Protein product: CASSLAPLPTSGFQPQHF.

V usage is TRBV6-5 and J usage is TRBJ2-1; no reliable D call. Deletions cut 0 bases from V and 5 bases from J, with 17 bases between. Germline V lookup: CDR1 MNHEY, CDR2 SVGAGI. This CDR3 region has 17 residues. CDR3 DNA sequence: TGTGCCAGCAGTTACTCTATGTCCTGGGCAGTAAACAATGAGCAGTTCTTC. Amino acids: CASSYSMSWAVNNEQFF.

This clonotype has only one observation. The gene calls are TRBV20-1 and TRBJ1-5; D uncertain. Per germline, CDR1 DFQATT and CDR2 SNEGSKA (reference sequence). Trimming removed 3 bases from V and 0 bases from J, with 9 bases in between. The CDR3 is 14 residues long. Here the CDR3 reads CSASSRYSNQPQHF. Written as DNA, the CDR3 is TGCAGTGCTAGTAGTAGATATAGCAATCAGCCCCAGCATTTT.

There are many counts of this clonotype. This chain links TRBV7-6 with TRBJ2-2; D is unresolved. V was cut by 7 bases and J by 1 base, with 4 bases left in between. This CDR3 is 12 amino acids long. Germline V CDR1 and CDR2: SGHVS, FNYEAQ. The CDR3 nucleotides read TGTGCCAGCAACCAGAACACCGGGGAGCTGTTTTTT. Amino acids: CASNQNTGELFF.

The chain couples TRBV5-8 to TRBJ2-3; D is uncertain. CDR1 SGHTS and CDR2 YDEGEE come from the germline V gene. V shed 0 bases and J shed 1 base, with 6 bases lying between them. The CDR3 sequence is 14 residues long. DNA of the CDR3: TGTGCCAGCAGCTTGGTAGGCCGCACAGATACGCAGTATTTT. This sequence encodes CASSLVGRTDTQYF.

This clonotype was seen only a few times. V usage is TRBV7-8 and J usage is TRBJ2-1; tentative D call: TRBD2 (6 bases). Germline CDR1 is SGHVS and CDR2 is FQNEAQ. This CDR3 has 16 amino acids. V dropped 0 bases and J dropped 4 bases, with 13 bases sitting between them. The CDR3, as DNA: TGTGCCAGCAGCTTAGCCCGACTGGCGGGGTACAATGAGCAGTTCTTC. It is translated as CASSLARLAGYNEQFF.

At least ten counts were recorded for this clonotype. The V and J genes are TRBV7-9 and TRBJ2-7; 8 bases line up with TRBD2. This CDR3 spans 16 amino acids. CDR1 and CDR2 from the germline V gene are SEHNR and FQNEAQ (reference sequence). Germline trimming cut 4 bases from V and 3 bases from J; bases unmatched to any gene: 11. CDR3 sequence reads: CASSSRVSGAYYEQYF. Written as DNA, the CDR3 is TGTGCCAGCAGCTCCCGGGTTAGCGGGGCTTACTACGAGCAGTACTTC.

This clonotype was seen only a few times. The CDR3 DNA is TGTGCCAGCAGTTACGGGACTAGCGGGGGGGTCAATGAGCAGTTCTTC. Protein sequence: CASSYGTSGGVNEQFF. The chain carries TRBV6-2 or TRBV6-3 and TRBJ2-1; 16 bases agree with TRBD2. Looked up from germline, CDR1 is MNHEY and CDR2 is SVGEGT. The CDR3 length is 16 residues. Losses at the gene ends were 2 bases for V and 6 bases for J; bases not matched to a gene: 1.

This clonotype showed up just a few times. V gene TRBV27 combines with J gene TRBJ2-5; TRBD2 aligns across 11 bases. The CDR3 covers 15 residues. Germline values: CDR1 MNHEY, CDR2 SMNVEV (reference sequence). V lost 6 bases to trimming and J lost 3 bases; unmatched junction nucleotides: 6. CDR3 loop: CASSGTSGSKETQYF. CDR3 coding DNA: TGTGCCAGCAGCGGGACTAGCGGATCTAAAGAGACCCAGTACTTC.

Note on this clonotype: A much larger clonotype is one base distant, so this may be a read error. The chain carries TRBV14 and TRBJ1-2; D possibly corresponds to TRBD1 (5 bases). Germline V gene lookup returns CDR1 SGHDN and CDR2 FVKESK. This CDR3 has 17 amino acids. V lost 0 bases to trimming and J lost 0 bases, with 14 bases between them. The CDR3 DNA reads as TGTGCCAGCAGCCAAGATTTTTGGGACTCCTCTAACTATGGCTACACCTTC. It translates to CASSQDFWDSSNYGYTF. The entire variable domain, with the rest obtained from reference TRBV14 and TRBJ1-2, is as follows: EAGVTQFPSHSVIEKGQTVTLRCDPISGHDNLYWYRRVMGKEIKFLLHFVKESKQDESGMPNNRFLAERTGGTYSTLKVQPAELEDSGVYFCASSQDFWDSSNYGYTFGSGTRLTVV.

The rearrangement joins TRBV7-8 to TRBJ2-1; D might be TRBD1 or TRBD2, each matching 5 bases. Germline lookup yields CDR1 SGHVS and CDR2 FQNEAQ. The V end lost 3 bases, the J end lost 8 bases, and 14 bases lay between the germline ends. CDR3 length equals 14 residues. CDR3 nucleotide sequence: TGTGCCAGCAGCTTGAGGGGAATAGTCTATGAGCAGTTCTTC. Translating gives CASSLRGIVYEQFF.

This clonotype has just a few counts. The genes are TRBV6-1 and TRBJ2-1; 10 nucleotides agree with TRBD2. Germline trimming cut 5 bases from V and 9 bases from J; bases unmatched to any gene: 7. Germline CDR1 and CDR2: MNHNS and SASEGT. This CDR3 contains 14 residues. CDR3 nucleotides: TGTGCCAGCAGTTCTCCAGCGGGAGGGCGTGAGCAGTTCTTC. Residues: CASSSPAGGREQFF.

This clonotype occurred a few times. The chain has TRBV12-3 or TRBV12-4 and TRBJ2-5; D is undetermined. V gave up 5 bases and J gave up 1 base, with 14 bases separating them. This CDR3 is 15 amino acids long. In DNA form, the CDR3 reads TGTGCCAGCAGTCTACTACTACCCCCCCAAGAGACCCAGTACTTC. This translates into CASSLLLPPQETQYF.

This clonotype turned up a few times. The rearrangement uses TRBV28 and TRBJ1-6; unclear D gene. Germline V lookup: CDR1 MDHEN, CDR2 SYDVKM. Trimming took off 7 bases at V and 5 bases at J, with 15 bases between the two ends. The CDR3 is 15 residues long. The CDR3 nucleotides are TGTGCCAGCAACATAGGGCGAAAGCATAATTCACCCCTCCACTTT. Translating it yields CASNIGRKHNSPLHF.

The chain combines TRBV20-1 with TRBJ1-6; 7 positions agree with TRBD1. The CDR3 loop spans 16 amino acids. V lost 0 bases to trimming and J lost 6 bases; unmatched junction nucleotides: 8. From germline, CDR1 is DFQATT and CDR2 SNEGSKA (reference sequence). The CDR3 spells CSARDNTDRSNSPLHF. Here the CDR3 DNA reads TGCAGTGCTAGAGATAATACGGACAGGAGTAATTCACCCCTCCACTTT.

This chain joins TRBV12-5 and TRBJ2-2, with 9 bases that match TRBD1. Germline trimming cut 3 bases from V and 7 bases from J; bases unmatched to any gene: 6. The CDR3 loop spans 15 amino acids. Germline V gene lookup returns CDR1 LGHNT and CDR2 FRNRAP. The CDR3 DNA reads TGTGCTAGTGGTTTCGAACAGGGGGCTGGCGGGGAGCTGTTTTTT. Translated: CASGFEQGAGGELFF.

The V call is TRBV12-5, the J call TRBJ2-3; 8 bases are shared with TRBD1. V lost 0 bases to trimming and J lost 2 bases; unmatched junction nucleotides: 13. Germline V gene data show CDR1 as LGHNT and CDR2 as FRNRAP. This CDR3 region has 19 residues. CDR3 bases: TGTGCTAGTGGTTTGGTCCGGACAGGGACCGTCCGGATCACAGATACGCAGTATTTT. Amino acids: CASGLVRTGTVRITDTQYF.

This chain uses TRBV7-2 with TRBJ1-4; perhaps TRBD1 as D (6 bases). The CDR3 runs 17 residues. V dropped 4 bases and J dropped 0 bases, with 15 bases sitting between them. CDR1 is SGHTA and CDR2 is FQGNSA in the germline V gene. Here the CDR3 reads CASSSVDRIATNEKLFF. Here the CDR3 DNA reads TGTGCCAGCAGCTCAGTGGACAGAATTGCAACTAATGAAAAACTGTTTTTT.

Only a few counts were recorded for this clonotype. The J gene is TRBJ2-1, the V gene TRBV19, with TRBD2 matching 14 bases. V shed 5 bases and J 13 bases; nucleotides not matched to a gene: 4. Looked up from germline, CDR1 is LNHDA and CDR2 is SQIVND (reference sequence). The CDR3 runs to 13 residues. CDR3 sequence (DNA): TGTGCCAGTAGTTTGACTAGCGGGGGGGTTCAGTTCTTC. Translating gives CASSLTSGGVQFF.

The chain uses TRBV6-6 and TRBJ1-2; 7 nucleotides line up with TRBD1. Trimming cost V 0 bases and J 11 bases; bases outside gene matches: 15. CDR3 length: 16 amino acids. CDR1 and CDR2 from the germline V gene are MNHNY and SVGAGI (reference sequence). As DNA, the CDR3 is TGTGCCAGCAGTTACTCGGGGGACAGCGCCTCGATAAGTTACACCTTC. Translating it yields CASSYSGDSASISYTF.